This is a list of T cell receptor beta chains from one sample in a study of T cells after yellow fever vaccination. MiXCR, run by TCRdb on the 5' RACE reads, gives a single entry per CDR3 protein. Of fewer than 400,000 distinct CDR3 sequences in the sample, under 7.5% were seen once. The sequenced sample was PBMCs, obtained 5 days after the yellow fever booster vaccination. These TCRs come from a young man who received the YFV17D yellow fever vaccine. Each CDR3 is given with its conserved first and last residue. The D gene is left open where the match is weak. A row's size may be missing; if present it is once, few, many or a size class.

d_gene,v_gene,j_gene,abundance,CDR3aa,CDR3nt
TRBD1,TRBV5-1,TRBJ2-6,many,CASSLAGTVSGANVLTF,TGCGCCAGCAGCTTGGCCGGGACAGTTTCTGGGGCCAACGTCCTGACTTTC
NA,TRBV5-1,TRBJ2-1,few,CASSFPGNEQFF,TGCGCCAGCAGCTTCCCGGGCAATGAGCAGTTCTTC
TRBD2,TRBV5-1,TRBJ2-1,NA,CASSLGREGLYNEQFF,TGCGCCAGCAGCTTGGGGCGGGAGGGCCTCTACAATGAGCAGTTCTTC
NA,TRBV4-2,TRBJ2-1,NA,CASSQVGRAYYNEQFF,TGTGCCAGCAGCCAAGTGGGACGGGCGTACTACAATGAGCAGTTCTTC
NA,TRBV5-1,TRBJ2-1,few,CASSRQQGNEQFF,TGCGCCAGCAGCCGCCAGCAGGGCAATGAGCAGTTCTTC
NA,TRBV5-6,TRBJ2-7,few,CASSRRGAMFNEQYF,TGTGCCAGCAGCCGTCGGGGGGCGATGTTCAACGAGCAGTACTTC
TRBD1,TRBV6-5,TRBJ2-5,NA,CASSYSGQLQETQYF,TGTGCCAGCAGTTACTCGGGACAGTTACAAGAGACCCAGTACTTC
NA,TRBV20-1,TRBJ1-1,few,CSARGGSITEAFF,TGCAGTGCTAGAGGCGGGTCGATCACTGAAGCTTTCTTT
NA,TRBV12-3/TRBV12-4,TRBJ2-1,many,CASSFRDSGSYNEQFF,TGTGCCAGCAGTTTCAGGGATTCGGGCTCCTACAATGAGCAGTTCTTC
NA,TRBV20-1,TRBJ2-5,many,CSAALGGGETQYF,TGCAGTGCCGCGCTAGGAGGGGGAGAGACCCAGTACTTC
TRBD2,TRBV11-2,TRBJ2-7,NA,CASSWGLAGGYEQYF,TGTGCCAGCAGCTGGGGACTAGCGGGAGGATACGAGCAGTACTTC
NA,TRBV7-6,TRBJ2-2,NA,CASSLDFLNTGELFF,TGTGCCAGCAGCTTAGATTTCCTGAACACCGGGGAGCTGTTTTTT
NA,TRBV20-1,TRBJ2-3,NA,CSARNWGSTDTQYF,TGCAGTGCTAGGAATTGGGGCTCGACAGATACGCAGTATTTT
NA,TRBV5-1,TRBJ2-1,few,CASSSDLLGEQFF,TGCGCCAGCAGTTCGGACTTGTTGGGGGAGCAGTTCTTC
TRBD1,TRBV4-3,TRBJ1-1,many,CASSQTGGNTEAFF,TGCGCCAGCAGCCAGACAGGGGGGAACACTGAAGCTTTCTTT
NA,TRBV6-5,TRBJ2-3,many,CASSYSHTQYF,TGTGCCAGCAGTTACTCCCATACGCAGTATTTT
NA,TRBV28,TRBJ2-7,many,CASSLEYLRTYEQYF,TGTGCCAGCAGTTTAGAGTACCTTAGAACCTACGAGCAGTACTTC
NA,TRBV7-2,TRBJ2-2,many,CASSLSRENTGELFF,TGTGCCAGCAGCTTAAGCAGAGAGAACACCGGGGAGCTGTTTTTT
NA,TRBV14,TRBJ2-7,many,CASSDWTVYEQYF,TGTGCCAGCAGCGACTGGACAGTCTACGAGCAGTACTTC
TRBD2,TRBV20-1,TRBJ2-1,NA,CSASPLVAGRNEQFF,TGCAGTGCTAGTCCGTTGGTAGCGGGAAGGAATGAGCAGTTCTTC
TRBD1,TRBV11-2,TRBJ2-4,few,CASSYSTGGEYIQYF,TGTGCCAGCAGCTATTCGACAGGGGGCGAGTACATTCAGTACTTC
NA,TRBV5-5,TRBJ2-5,many,CASSPTAVYQETQYF,TGTGCCAGCAGCCCCACCGCCGTCTATCAAGAGACCCAGTACTTC
TRBD2,TRBV5-5,TRBJ2-7,NA,CASSSRTSGRDAYEQYF,TGTGCCAGCAGCTCCAGGACTAGCGGGAGAGATGCCTACGAGCAGTACTTC
NA,TRBV6-5,TRBJ2-1,NA,CATVIFGTRKQFF,TGTGCCACAGTTATTTTCGGGACCCGAAAGCAGTTCTTC
NA,TRBV18,TRBJ2-7,many,CASSPIPERQYF,TGTGCCAGCTCACCGATACCTGAGAGGCAGTACTTC
TRBD1,TRBV20-1,TRBJ2-7,few,CSAKQGADEQYF,TGCAGTGCCAAACAGGGGGCGGACGAGCAGTACTTC
TRBD2,TRBV9,TRBJ2-7,few,CASSAGTSGHYEQYF,TGTGCCAGCAGCGCCGGGACTAGCGGCCACTACGAGCAGTACTTC
NA,TRBV29-1,TRBJ2-4,NA,CSVYGVIGRAKNIQYF,TGCAGCGTTTATGGGGTGATTGGCAGGGCCAAAAACATTCAGTACTTC
NA,TRBV18,TRBJ2-7,NA,CASSPLSGTGLYEQYF,TGTGCCAGCTCACCATTATCGGGGACCGGACTCTACGAGCAGTACTTC
TRBD2,TRBV19,TRBJ2-1,few,CASTSLGLAEYNEQFF,TGTGCCAGCACATCTCTGGGGCTAGCGGAATACAATGAGCAGTTCTTC
NA,TRBV20-1,TRBJ2-1,few,CSAIGAAAHEQFF,TGCAGTGCTATAGGGGCAGCCGCGCATGAGCAGTTCTTC
TRBD2,TRBV6-1,TRBJ2-3,many,CASKLRTSGRDTQYF,TGTGCCAGCAAACTACGGACTAGCGGGAGAGATACGCAGTATTTT
NA,TRBV5-1,TRBJ2-7,many,CASRGAGTQVNEQYF,TGCGCCAGCAGGGGTGCCGGGACGCAGGTCAACGAGCAGTACTTC
TRBD2,TRBV6-2/TRBV6-3,TRBJ2-7,many,CATWTSGGYEQYF,TGTGCCACCTGGACTAGCGGGGGATACGAGCAGTACTTC
NA,TRBV6-2/TRBV6-3,TRBJ2-2,few,CASDKAPSGTGELFF,TGTGCCAGCGATAAAGCACCGTCAGGAACCGGGGAGCTGTTTTTT
NA,TRBV5-1,TRBJ2-7,few,CASSLGSQYEQYF,TGCGCCAGCAGCTTGGGCAGCCAGTACGAGCAGTACTTC
TRBD2,TRBV12-3/TRBV12-4,TRBJ2-7,many,CASSLGGSGLYEQYF,TGTGCCAGCAGTCTGGGGGGGAGCGGGCTTTACGAGCAGTACTTC
TRBD2,TRBV5-1,TRBJ2-3,NA,CASSIRTSGGDTQYF,TGCGCCAGCAGCATCCGGACTAGCGGGGGGGATACGCAGTATTTT
NA,TRBV5-4,TRBJ2-4,NA,CASSLGAEAKNIQYF,TGTGCCAGCAGCTTGGGGGCTGAGGCCAAAAACATTCAGTACTTC
NA,TRBV30,TRBJ2-6,NA,CAWSSGASSGANVLTF,TGTGCCTGGAGTTCCGGAGCGAGCTCTGGGGCCAACGTCCTGACTTTC
TRBD2,TRBV19,TRBJ2-7,NA,CATSGRGRNEQYF,TGTGCCACTAGCGGGAGGGGAAGGAACGAGCAGTACTTC
TRBD2,TRBV7-2,TRBJ2-3,NA,CASSRAGALTDTQYF,TGTGCCAGCAGCCGAGCGGGAGCTCTCACAGATACGCAGTATTTT
NA,TRBV25-1,TRBJ2-1,many,CASSDPGGRGNNEQFF,TGTGCCAGCAGTGATCCAGGGGGACGGGGGAACAATGAGCAGTTCTTC
TRBD1,TRBV5-4,TRBJ2-2,NA,CASSPSGTGNYGELFF,TGTGCCAGCAGCCCCTCCGGGACAGGGAATTACGGGGAGCTGTTTTTT
NA,TRBV7-2,TRBJ1-5,many,CASSETSWGNQPQHF,TGTGCCAGCAGCGAGACGTCCTGGGGCAATCAGCCCCAGCATTTT
NA,TRBV5-1,TRBJ2-1,NA,CASSLIGYLYNEQFF,TGCGCCAGCAGCTTGATCGGGTACCTCTACAATGAGCAGTTCTTC
NA,TRBV12-3/TRBV12-4,TRBJ1-2,NA,CASSTTGFYGYTF,TGTGCCAGCAGTACGACAGGTTTCTATGGCTACACCTTC
NA,TRBV3-1,TRBJ2-7,few,CASSQDPAGWNEQYF,TGTGCCAGCAGCCAAGATCCCGCAGGTTGGAACGAGCAGTACTTC
NA,TRBV4-3,TRBJ2-2,many,CASSRTSNTGELFF,TGCGCCAGCAGCCGAACTAGTAACACCGGGGAGCTGTTTTTT
NA,TRBV29-1,TRBJ2-1,many,CSPQGLYNEQFF,TGCAGCCCCCAGGGGCTCTACAATGAGCAGTTCTTC
NA,TRBV19,TRBJ2-3,NA,CASSIGVGIADTQYF,TGTGCCAGTAGTATAGGCGTAGGTATCGCAGATACGCAGTATTTT
NA,TRBV9,TRBJ2-2,few,CASPPTGGELFF,TGTGCCAGCCCCCCGACGGGCGGGGAGCTGTTTTTT
TRBD2,TRBV28,TRBJ2-1,many,CASSLWTGRAGNEQFF,TGTGCCAGCAGTTTATGGACCGGGAGGGCCGGAAATGAGCAGTTCTTC
NA,TRBV30,TRBJ1-1,many,CAWTLGEQGVTEAFF,TGTGCCTGGACGCTCGGCGAACAGGGTGTCACTGAAGCTTTCTTT
TRBD2,TRBV12-3/TRBV12-4,TRBJ2-3,many,CASSGLAGEADTQYF,TGTGCCAGCAGCGGACTAGCGGGAGAGGCAGATACGCAGTATTTT
NA,TRBV10-3,TRBJ2-7,many,CAISTGFQDEQYF,TGTGCCATCAGTACAGGTTTTCAGGACGAGCAGTACTTC
TRBD1,TRBV7-9,TRBJ2-7,NA,CASSTPGQGIHEQYF,TGTGCCAGCAGCACCCCGGGACAGGGTATCCACGAGCAGTACTTC
TRBD1,TRBV20-1,TRBJ2-1,NA,CSPGQADNEQFF,TGCAGCCCGGGACAGGCCGACAATGAGCAGTTCTTC
NA,TRBV20-1,TRBJ2-5,NA,CSGTDPRTQYF,TGCAGTGGCACGGACCCCCGAACCCAGTACTTC
NA,TRBV20-1,TRBJ2-5,many,CSAADPAETQYF,TGCAGTGCTGCCGACCCCGCAGAGACCCAGTACTTC